This T cell receptor (beta chain) derives from a study of blood T cell repertoires in COVID-19. Study-wide background: Acute and convalescent COVID-19 specimens originated in the United States, Italy and Spain. PBMCs, B-cell-depleted T cells, or T cells were the source of the cDNA or gDNA that made up the material.

Assay: immunoSEQ multiplex PCR; the TCRdb copy retains only in-frame clones and omits some. Here the sample spans tens of thousands of clones, roughly 80% being singletons. Germline lookup yields CDR1 SGHTA and CDR2 FQGNSA. Trimming removed 3 bases at V and 4 bases at J, with 11 bases between. CDR3 length equals 14 residues. This chain connects TRBV7-2 to TRBJ2-3; D may be TRBD2 (6 bases). This TCR was sampled from a human donor in a cohort sampled during active COVID-19. The sample taken for sequencing was peripheral blood. CDR3 bases: TGTGCCAGCAGCTTCGTGGGCGGGGCAGATACGCAGTATTTT. Its translation: CASSFVGGADTQYF.